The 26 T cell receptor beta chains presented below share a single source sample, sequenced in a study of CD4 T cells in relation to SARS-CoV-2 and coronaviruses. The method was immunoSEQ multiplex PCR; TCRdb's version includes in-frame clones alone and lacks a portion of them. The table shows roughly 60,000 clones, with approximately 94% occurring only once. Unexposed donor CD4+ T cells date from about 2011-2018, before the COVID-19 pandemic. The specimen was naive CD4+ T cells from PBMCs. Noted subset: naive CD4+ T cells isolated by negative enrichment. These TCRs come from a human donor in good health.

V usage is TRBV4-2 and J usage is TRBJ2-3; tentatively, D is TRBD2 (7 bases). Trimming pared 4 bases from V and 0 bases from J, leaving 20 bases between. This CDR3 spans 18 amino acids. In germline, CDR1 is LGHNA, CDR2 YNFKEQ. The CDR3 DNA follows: TGTGCCAGCAGCCTCCGAGTCGTTGGGGGGGCCAGCACAGATACGCAGTATTTT. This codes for CASSLRVVGGASTDTQYF.

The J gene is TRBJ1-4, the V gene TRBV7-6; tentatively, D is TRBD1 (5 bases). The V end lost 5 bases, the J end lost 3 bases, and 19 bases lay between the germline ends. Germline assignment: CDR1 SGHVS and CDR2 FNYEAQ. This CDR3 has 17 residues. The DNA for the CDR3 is TGTGCCAGCAGCCCTAGACCAGGGCCTGTAGCTAATGAAAAACTGTTTTTT. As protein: CASSPRPGPVANEKLFF.

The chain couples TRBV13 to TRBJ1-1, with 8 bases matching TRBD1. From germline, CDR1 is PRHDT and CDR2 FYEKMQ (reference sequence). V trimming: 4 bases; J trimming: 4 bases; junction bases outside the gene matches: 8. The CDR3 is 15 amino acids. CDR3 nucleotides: TGTGCCAGCAGCTCTAGGGACAGGCTGGCCACTGAAGCTTTCTTT. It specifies CASSSRDRLATEAFF.

This CDR3 is CATSDVWGQGKFEQFF. The CDR3 DNA reads as TGTGCCACCAGTGACGTGTGGGGACAGGGGAAATTTGAGCAGTTCTTC. The chain employs TRBV24-1 and TRBJ2-1; TRBD1 matches 10 bases. The CDR3 totals 16 residues. J was trimmed by 9 bases and V by 4 bases; bases with no gene match: 11. Germline CDR1 and CDR2: KGHDR and SFDVKD.

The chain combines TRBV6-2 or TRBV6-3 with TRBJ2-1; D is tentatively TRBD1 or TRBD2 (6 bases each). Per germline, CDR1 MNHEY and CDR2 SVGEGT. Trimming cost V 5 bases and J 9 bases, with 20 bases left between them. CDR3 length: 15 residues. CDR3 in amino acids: CASSRGLLGGGEQFF. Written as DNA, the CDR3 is TGTGCCAGCAGTAGGGGACTCTTAGGGGGTGGTGAGCAGTTCTTC.

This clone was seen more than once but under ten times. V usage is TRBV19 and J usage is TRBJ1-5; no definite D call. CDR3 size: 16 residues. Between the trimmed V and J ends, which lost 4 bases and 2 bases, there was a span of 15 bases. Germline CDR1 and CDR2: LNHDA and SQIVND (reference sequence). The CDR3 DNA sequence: TGTGCCAGTAGTACGGCCTCAGGAATCGGCAATCAGCCCCAGCATTTT. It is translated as CASSTASGIGNQPQHF. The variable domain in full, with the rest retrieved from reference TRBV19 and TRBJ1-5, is DGGITQSPKYLFRKEGQNVTLSCEQNLNHDAMYWYRQDPGQGLRLIYYSQIVNDFQKGDIAEGYSVSREKKESFPLTVTSAQKNPTAFYLCASSTASGIGNQPQHFGDGTRLSIL.

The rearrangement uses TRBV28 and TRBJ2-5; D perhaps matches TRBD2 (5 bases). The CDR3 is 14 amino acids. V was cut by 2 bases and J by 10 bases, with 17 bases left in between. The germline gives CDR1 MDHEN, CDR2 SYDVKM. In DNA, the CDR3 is TGTGCCAGCAGTTTAACGAGGAATCGGAGCGGCCAGTACTTC. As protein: CASSLTRNRSGQYF. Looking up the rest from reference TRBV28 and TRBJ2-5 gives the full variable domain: DVKVTQSSRYLVKRTGEKVFLECVQDMDHENMFWYRQDPGLGLRLIYFSYDVKMKEKGDIPEGYSVSREKKERFSLILESASTNQTSMYLCASSLTRNRSGQYFGPGTRLLVL.

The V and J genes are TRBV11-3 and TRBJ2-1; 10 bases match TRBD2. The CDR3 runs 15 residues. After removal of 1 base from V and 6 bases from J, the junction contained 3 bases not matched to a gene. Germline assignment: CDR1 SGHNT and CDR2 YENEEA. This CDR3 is CASSLGLAGSNEQFF. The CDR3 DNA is TGTGCCAGCAGCTTAGGACTAGCGGGTAGCAATGAGCAGTTCTTC.

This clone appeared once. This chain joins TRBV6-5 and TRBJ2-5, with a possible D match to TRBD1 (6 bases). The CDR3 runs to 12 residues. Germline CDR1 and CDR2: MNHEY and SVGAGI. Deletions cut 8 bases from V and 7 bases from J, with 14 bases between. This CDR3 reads CASQQGKRTQYF. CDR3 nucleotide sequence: TGTGCCAGCCAACAGGGCAAGAGGACCCAGTACTTC.

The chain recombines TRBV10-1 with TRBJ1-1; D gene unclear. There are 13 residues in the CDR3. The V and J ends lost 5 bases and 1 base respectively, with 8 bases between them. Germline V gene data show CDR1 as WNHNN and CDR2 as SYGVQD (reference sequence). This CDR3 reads CASSPYGNTEAFF. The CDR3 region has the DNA TGCGCCAGCAGTCCCTACGGGAACACTGAAGCTTTCTTT.

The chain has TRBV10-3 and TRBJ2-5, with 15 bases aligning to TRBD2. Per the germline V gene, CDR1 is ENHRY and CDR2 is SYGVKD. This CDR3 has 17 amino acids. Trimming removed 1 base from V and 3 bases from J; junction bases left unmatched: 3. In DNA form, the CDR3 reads TGTGCCATCAGTGAGTTTGGGACTAGCGGGAGGAAAGAGACCCAGTACTTC. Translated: CAISEFGTSGRKETQYF.

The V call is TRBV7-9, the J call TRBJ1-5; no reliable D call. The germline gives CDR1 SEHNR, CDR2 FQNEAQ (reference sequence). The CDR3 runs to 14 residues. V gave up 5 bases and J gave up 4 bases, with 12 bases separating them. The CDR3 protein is CASSREGGNQPQHF. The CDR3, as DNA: TGTGCCAGCAGCCGGGAGGGAGGGAATCAGCCCCAGCATTTT.

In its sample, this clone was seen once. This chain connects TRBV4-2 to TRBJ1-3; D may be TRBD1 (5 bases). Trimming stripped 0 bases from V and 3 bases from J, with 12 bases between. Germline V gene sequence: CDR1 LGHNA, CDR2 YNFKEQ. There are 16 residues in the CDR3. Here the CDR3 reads CASSQDPQVGGNTIYF. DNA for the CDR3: TGTGCCAGCAGCCAAGATCCACAGGTTGGTGGAAACACCATATATTTT.

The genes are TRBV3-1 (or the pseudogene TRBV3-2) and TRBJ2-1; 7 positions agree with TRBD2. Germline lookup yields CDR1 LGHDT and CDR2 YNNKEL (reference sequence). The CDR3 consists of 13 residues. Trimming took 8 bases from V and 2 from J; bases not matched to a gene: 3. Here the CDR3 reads CASGTKTYNEQFF. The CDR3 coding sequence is TGTGCCAGCGGGACTAAAACCTACAATGAGCAGTTCTTC.

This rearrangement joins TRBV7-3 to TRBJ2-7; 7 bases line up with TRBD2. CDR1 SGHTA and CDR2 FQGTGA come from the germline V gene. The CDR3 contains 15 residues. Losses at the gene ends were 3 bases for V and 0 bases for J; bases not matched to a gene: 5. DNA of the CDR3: TGTGCCAGCAGCTTGACTAGCCACCCCTCCTACGAGCAGTACTTC. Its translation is CASSLTSHPSYEQYF.

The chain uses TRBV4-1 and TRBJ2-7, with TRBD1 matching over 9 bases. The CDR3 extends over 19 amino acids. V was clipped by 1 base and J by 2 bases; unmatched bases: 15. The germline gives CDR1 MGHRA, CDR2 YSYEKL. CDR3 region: CASSQGFLRRTGVPYEQYF. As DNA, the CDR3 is TGCGCCAGCAGCCAAGGCTTTTTACGACGGACAGGGGTTCCCTACGAGCAGTACTTC.

The CDR3 spells CASSRDGSSYEQYF. CDR3 DNA: TGTGCCAGTAGCCGGGACGGGAGCTCCTACGAGCAGTACTTC. This chain connects TRBV19 to TRBJ2-7, with a tentative D call TRBD2 (6 bases). The germline V and J ends were trimmed by 6 bases and 0 bases, with 12 bases remaining between them. The CDR3 has 14 amino acids. From germline, CDR1 is LNHDA and CDR2 SQIVND (reference sequence).

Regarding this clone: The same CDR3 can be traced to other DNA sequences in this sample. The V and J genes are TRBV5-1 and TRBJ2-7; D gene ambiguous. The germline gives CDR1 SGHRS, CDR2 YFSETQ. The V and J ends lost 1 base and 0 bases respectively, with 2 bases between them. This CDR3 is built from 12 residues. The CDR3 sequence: CASSLPSYEQYF. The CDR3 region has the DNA TGCGCCAGCAGCTTGCCCTCCTACGAGCAGTACTTC.

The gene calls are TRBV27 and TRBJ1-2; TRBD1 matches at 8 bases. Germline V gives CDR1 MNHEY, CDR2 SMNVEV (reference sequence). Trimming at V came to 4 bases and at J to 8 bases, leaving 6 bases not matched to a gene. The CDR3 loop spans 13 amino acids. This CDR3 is CASSSPGGNGYTF. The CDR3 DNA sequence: TGTGCCAGCAGTTCCCCAGGGGGCAACGGCTACACCTTC.

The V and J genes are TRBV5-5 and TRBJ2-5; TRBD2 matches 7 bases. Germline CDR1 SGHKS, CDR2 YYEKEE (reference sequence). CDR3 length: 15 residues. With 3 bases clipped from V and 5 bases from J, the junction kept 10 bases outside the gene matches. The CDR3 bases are TGTGCCAGCAGCTCACCGGGGGGTATCGGGGAGACCCAGTACTTC. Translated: CASSSPGGIGETQYF.

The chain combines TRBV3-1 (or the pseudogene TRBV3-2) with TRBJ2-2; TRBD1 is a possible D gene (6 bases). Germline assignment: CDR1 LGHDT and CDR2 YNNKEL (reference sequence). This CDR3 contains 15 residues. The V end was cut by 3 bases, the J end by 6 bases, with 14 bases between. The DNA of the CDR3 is TGTGCCAGCAGCCAGGCCCGATCAGGGGCCGGGGAGCTGTTTTTT. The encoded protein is CASSQARSGAGELFF.

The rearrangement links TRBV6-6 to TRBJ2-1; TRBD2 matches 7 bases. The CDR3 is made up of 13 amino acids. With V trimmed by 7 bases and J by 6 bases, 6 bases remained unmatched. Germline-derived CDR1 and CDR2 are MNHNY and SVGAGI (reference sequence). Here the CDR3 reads CASIRRESNEQFF. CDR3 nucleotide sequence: TGTGCCAGCATTAGGCGGGAGAGCAATGAGCAGTTCTTC.

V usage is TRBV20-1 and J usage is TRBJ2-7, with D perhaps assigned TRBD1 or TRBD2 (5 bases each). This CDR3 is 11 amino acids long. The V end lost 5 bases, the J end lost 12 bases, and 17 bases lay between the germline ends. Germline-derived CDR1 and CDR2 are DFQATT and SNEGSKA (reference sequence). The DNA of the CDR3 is TGCAGTGCTTCGCCGGGACCCCAGGCGTACTTC. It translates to CSASPGPQAYF.

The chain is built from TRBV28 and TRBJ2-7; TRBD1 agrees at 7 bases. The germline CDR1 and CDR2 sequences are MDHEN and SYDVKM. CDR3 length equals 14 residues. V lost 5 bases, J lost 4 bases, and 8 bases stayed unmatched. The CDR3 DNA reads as TGTGCCAGCAGTCCTCACGGGACAGTATACGAGCAGTACTTC. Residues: CASSPHGTVYEQYF.

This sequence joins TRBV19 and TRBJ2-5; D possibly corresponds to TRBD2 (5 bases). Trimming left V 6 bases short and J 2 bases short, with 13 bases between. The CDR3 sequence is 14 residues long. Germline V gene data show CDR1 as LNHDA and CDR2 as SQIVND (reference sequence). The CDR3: CASSQQRGQETQYF. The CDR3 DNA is TGTGCCAGTAGCCAACAGCGAGGGCAAGAGACCCAGTACTTC.

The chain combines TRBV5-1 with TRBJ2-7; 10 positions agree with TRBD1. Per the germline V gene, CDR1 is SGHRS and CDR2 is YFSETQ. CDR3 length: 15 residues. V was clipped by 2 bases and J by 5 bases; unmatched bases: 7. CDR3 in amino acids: CASSFGTGVFHEQYF. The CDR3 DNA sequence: TGCGCCAGCAGCTTCGGGACAGGGGTATTCCACGAGCAGTACTTC.